The present entry profiles one T cell receptor (beta chain) with its context. Its antigen is currently unknown. Germline lookup yields CDR1 MDHEN and CDR2 SYDVKM. Trimming cost V 8 bases and J 2 bases, with 12 bases left between them. The CDR3 totals 13 residues. Profiled with immunoSEQ multiplex PCR; TCRdb holds only in-frame clones, not every one. The sample holds 35,000 to 45,000 clones; roughly 89% are singletons and the top ten take about 7.9%. This sample stems from a study of PD-L1 blockade in urothelial cancer. Broader study findings: Durable benefit accompanied greater 3-week expansion of tumor-associated blood clones. Lower than median blood TCR clonality before treatment predicted better survival.

Time point meaning: peripheral blood 6 weeks after treatment start. The chain is built from TRBV28 and TRBJ1-2; no clear D. Sequenced material: PBMCs, taken around atezolizumab (anti-PD-L1) treatment. The sequence came from a man between 65 and 79 years old with urothelial cancer. CDR3 amino acids: CASASTTNYGYTF. Written as DNA, the CDR3 is TGTGCCAGCGCCTCGACAACAAACTATGGCTACACCTTC.